This T cell receptor beta chain was sequenced during a study of T cell responses to AZD1222 COVID-19 vaccine. Points from the study as a whole: Only after the peak T cell response were repertoires sampled.

Remarks on this clone: Its antigen is not identified.

Only in-frame clones appear in the TCRdb table, and some are missing; sequencing was by immunoSEQ multiplex PCR. This table has approximately 73,000 clones, about 82% appearing once. The CDR3 covers 14 residues. V lost 3 bases, J lost 4 bases, and 5 bases stayed unmatched. CDR1 is LNHDA and CDR2 is SQIVND in the germline V gene (reference sequence). This TCR was sampled from an adult in good health. V usage is TRBV19 and J usage is TRBJ1-2; 7 bases line up with TRBD1. This specimen consisted of peripheral blood, obtained on day 0 of AZD1222 vaccination. CDR3 amino acids: CASSIRDSPYGYTF. The CDR3 region has the DNA TGTGCCAGTAGTATCCGGGACAGCCCCTATGGCTACACCTTC.